This T cell receptor beta chain was sequenced for a study of blood T cell repertoires in COVID-19. Looking at the study overall: Acute and convalescent COVID-19 specimens originated in the United States, Italy and Spain. T cells, B-cell-depleted T cells, or PBMCs supplied cDNA or gDNA.

This clone was found a few times. In the original analysis: For nucleated cells, counts were estimated from reference gene primer amplification. TCRdb keeps only in-frame clones here, not all; method: immunoSEQ multiplex PCR. The V and J calls and the clone size are those of that table, but D and trimming were determined from the DNA. The sample includes 200,000 to 300,000 clones, approximately 80% of them seen just once. The trim removed 2 bases at V and 2 bases at J, leaving 2 bases unmatched. The CDR3 is 14 amino acids. Germline V gene data show CDR1 as SGHTA and CDR2 as FQGNSA. Sequencing input: peripheral blood. This TCR was recovered from an elderly woman with acute or convalescent COVID-19. The chain couples TRBV7-2 to TRBJ2-7; 8 positions agree with TRBD2. The chain's CDR3 is CASSLKRGPYEQYF. CDR3 sequence (DNA): TGTGCCAGCAGCTTAAAGCGGGGGCCCTACGAGCAGTACTTC.